The subject of this entry is one T cell receptor (beta chain). Its target is unknown. The entry originates in a study of pediatric ulcerative colitis. One to two pinch biopsies were taken from the rectum during colonoscopy. The CDR3 contains 15 residues. Germline lookup yields CDR1 LNHDA and CDR2 SQIVND (reference sequence). The V segment lost 2 bases and the J segment 2 bases; nucleotides outside the gene matches: 3. Points from the study as a whole: Compared with controls, ulcerative colitis showed greater blood-rectum clone sharing. Substantially fewer templates came from a couple of patients' blood samples. This repertoire reflects total lymphocytes rather than subpopulations like regulatory T cells.

Repertoires were generated with immunoSEQ multiplex PCR, while TCRdb's copy carries only in-frame clones and drops some. The sample records 36,000 or so clones, 73% being singletons. The sequence was obtained from a boy aged 10-17 years with moderate ulcerative colitis. The sample comprised gut tissue. The chain couples TRBV19 to TRBJ2-7; 10 bases map to TRBD1. The CDR3 nucleotides are TGTGCCAGTAGTATACGACAGGGGGCCCCCTACGAGCAGTACTTC. This gives the protein CASSIRQGAPYEQYF.